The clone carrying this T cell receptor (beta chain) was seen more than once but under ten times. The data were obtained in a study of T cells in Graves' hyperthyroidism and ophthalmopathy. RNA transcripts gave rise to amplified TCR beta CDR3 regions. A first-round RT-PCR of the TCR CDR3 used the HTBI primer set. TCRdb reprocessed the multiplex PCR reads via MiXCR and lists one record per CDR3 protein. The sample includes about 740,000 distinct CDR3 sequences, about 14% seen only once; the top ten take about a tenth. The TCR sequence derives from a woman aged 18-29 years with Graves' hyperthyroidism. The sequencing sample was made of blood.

The DNA for the CDR3 is TGTGCCAGCAGCTTAGCTTTTGGGACTAGCGGGATCGAGCAGTACTTC. Amino acid sequence: CASSLAFGTSGIEQYF. V usage is TRBV11-1 and J usage is TRBJ2-7, with 13 bases aligning to TRBD2. Trimming took 0 bases from V and 6 from J; bases not matched to a gene: 5. The CDR3 has 16 residues. Germline CDR1 SGHAT, CDR2 FQDESV (reference sequence). The complete variable domain, with remaining parts taken from reference TRBV11-1 and TRBJ2-7, reads EAEVAQSPRYKITEKSQAVAFWCDPISGHATLYWYRQILGQGPELLVQFQDESVVDDSQLPKDRFSAERLKGVDSTLKIQPAELGDSAMYLCASSLAFGTSGIEQYFGPGTRLTVT.